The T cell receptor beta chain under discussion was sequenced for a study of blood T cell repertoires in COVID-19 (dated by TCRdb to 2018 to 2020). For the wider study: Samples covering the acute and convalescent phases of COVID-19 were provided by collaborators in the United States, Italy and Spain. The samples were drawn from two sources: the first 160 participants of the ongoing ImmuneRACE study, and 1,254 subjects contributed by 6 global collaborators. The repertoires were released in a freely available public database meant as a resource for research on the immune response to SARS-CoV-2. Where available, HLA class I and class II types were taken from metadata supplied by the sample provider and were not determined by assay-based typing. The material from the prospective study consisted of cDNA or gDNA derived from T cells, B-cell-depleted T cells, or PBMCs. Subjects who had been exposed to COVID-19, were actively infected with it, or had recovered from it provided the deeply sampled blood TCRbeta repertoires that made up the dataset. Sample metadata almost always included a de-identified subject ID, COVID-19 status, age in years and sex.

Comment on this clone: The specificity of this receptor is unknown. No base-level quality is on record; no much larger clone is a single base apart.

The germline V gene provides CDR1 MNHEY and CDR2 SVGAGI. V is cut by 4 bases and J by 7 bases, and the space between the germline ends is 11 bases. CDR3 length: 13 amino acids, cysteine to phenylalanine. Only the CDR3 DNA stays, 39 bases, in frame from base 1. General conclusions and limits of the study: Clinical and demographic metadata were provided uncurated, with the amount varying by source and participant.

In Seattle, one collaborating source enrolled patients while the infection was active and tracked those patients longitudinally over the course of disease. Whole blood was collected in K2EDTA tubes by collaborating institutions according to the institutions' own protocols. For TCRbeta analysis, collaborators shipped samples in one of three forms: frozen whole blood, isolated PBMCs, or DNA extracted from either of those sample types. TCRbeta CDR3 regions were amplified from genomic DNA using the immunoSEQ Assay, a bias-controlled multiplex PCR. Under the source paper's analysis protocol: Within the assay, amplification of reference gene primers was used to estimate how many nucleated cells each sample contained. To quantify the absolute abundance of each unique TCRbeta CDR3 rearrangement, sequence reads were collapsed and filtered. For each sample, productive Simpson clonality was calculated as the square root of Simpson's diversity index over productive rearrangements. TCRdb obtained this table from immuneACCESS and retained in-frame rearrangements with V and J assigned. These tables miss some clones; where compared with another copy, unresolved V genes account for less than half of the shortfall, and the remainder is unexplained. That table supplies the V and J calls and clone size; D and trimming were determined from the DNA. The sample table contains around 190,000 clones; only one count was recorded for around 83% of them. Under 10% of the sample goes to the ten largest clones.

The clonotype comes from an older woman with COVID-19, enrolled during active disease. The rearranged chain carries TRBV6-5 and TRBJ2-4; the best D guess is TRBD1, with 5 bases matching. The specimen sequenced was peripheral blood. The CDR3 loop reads CASSFNQGNIQYF. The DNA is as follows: TGTGCCAGCAGTTTTAATCAGGGCAACATTCAGTACTTC.